This T cell receptor (beta chain) appears in the sequencing data of a study of blood T cells in healthy people across ages. The CDR3 extends over 19 amino acids. Losses at the gene ends were 4 bases for V and 1 base for J; bases not matched to a gene: 11. Germline CDR1 reads SGHRS; CDR2 reads YFSETQ. The use of a sample-barcoded 5' primer and a J-beta primer mix characterized a second PCR of roughly 6 to 12 cycles. Via MiXCR, TCRdb re-called the 5' RACE reads, giving one row per CDR3 protein. The sample includes more than 1,400,000 distinct CDR3 sequences, 42% of them seen just once. This clonotype was counted between two and nine times. As yet, its antigen is unknown. Study-wide results and caveats: Aged donors had fewer naive CD4+ cells and lower diversity than long-lived donors.

Specimen: blood. V usage is TRBV5-1 and J usage is TRBJ2-1; 13 positions match TRBD2. The TCR originated in a woman under 30 in good health. The chain's CDR3 is CASSPPTGTSGTSYNEQFF. CDR3 in DNA: TGCGCCAGCAGCCCGCCGACCGGGACTAGCGGGACTTCCTACAATGAGCAGTTCTTC. Combining the CDR3 with reference TRBV5-1 and TRBJ2-1 gives the whole variable domain KAGVTQTPRYLIKTRGQQVTLSCSPISGHRSVSWYQQTPGQGLQFLFEYFSETQRNKGNFPGRFSGRQFSNSRSEMNVSTLELGDSALYLCASSPPTGTSGTSYNEQFFGPGTRLTVL.